These 14 T cell receptor beta chains share one sample of origin, sequenced in a study of CXCR3-negative and CXCR3-positive naive CD8 T cells (dated by TCRdb to the late 2010s). Study-wide findings and limitations: TRB CDR3s from CXCR3-positive naive cells showed higher hydrophobicity (lower Kidera factor 4), lower energy, and higher strength and volume indices than CXCR3-negative naive cells.

Their antigens are not known. The reads were generated on a NextSeq 550. The Human TCR Profiling Kit (MiLaboratory) was used to prepare UMI-labeled 5' RACE TRB cDNA libraries. TCRdb reprocessed the reads and lists each CDR3 protein sequence as a single entry, with no DNA. For this sample, the table gives around 120,000 distinct CDR3 sequences. The top ten clones comprise under 0.75% of the sample. Sequencing used naive CXCR3+ CD8+ T cells from blood. The cell subset or site tag for this specimen amounts to: CD45RO-CCR7+CD27+CD95- naive CD8+ T cells expressing CXCR3 (TNR3+). These receptor sequences come from a human donor in good health. Some clones in this sample may be carry-over from other donors' samples.

This CDR3 reads CASSHRGGDNEQFF. The chain uses TRBV4-1 and TRBJ2-1; TCRdb's assignment of TRBD1 cannot be checked, as there is no DNA. The CDR3 has 14 residues. The germline V gene has CDR1 MGHRA and CDR2 YSYEKL.

CDR3: CASSPPRTGLDEQFF. The chain links TRBV7-9 to TRBJ2-1; TCRdb's D call, TRBD1, is unchecked because there is no DNA. The CDR3 extends over 15 amino acids. Germline lookup yields CDR1 SEHNR and CDR2 FQNEAQ (reference sequence).

The rearrangement links TRBV28 to TRBJ1-5. This CDR3 spans 14 amino acids. Germline V gene data show CDR1 as MDHEN and CDR2 as SYDVKM. CDR3 sequence: CASSLGISNQPQHF.

The chain joins TRBV29-1 to TRBJ2-7; TCRdb's assignment of TRBD1 cannot be checked, as there is no DNA. Germline V gene data show CDR1 as SQVTM and CDR2 as ANQGSEA. The CDR3 spans 13 residues. The CDR3 loop reads CSVIVGGLGEQYF.

The chain uses TRBV29-1 and TRBJ1-5; TCRdb's D call, TRBD1, is unchecked because there is no DNA. The CDR3 consists of 16 residues. From germline, CDR1 is SQVTM and CDR2 ANQGSEA. The CDR3 reads CSVGPGSSYSNQPQHF.

The rearrangement links TRBV10-3 to TRBJ2-7; checking the TCRdb D call of TRBD2 is not possible without DNA. Per germline, CDR1 ENHRY and CDR2 SYGVKD. This CDR3 region has 15 residues. The CDR3 loop is CASQSPGGPLYEQYF.

This chain joins TRBV6-6 and TRBJ1-6. The CDR3 has 16 residues. The germline V gene encodes CDR1 MNHNY and CDR2 SVGAGI (reference sequence). The CDR3 here is CASTLSRGPNNSPLHF.

This rearrangement joins TRBV28 to TRBJ1-4; TCRdb gives TRBD1 as the D gene, but with no DNA this cannot be confirmed. This CDR3 comprises 13 residues. CDR1 is MDHEN, CDR2 SYDVKM, per germline. The CDR3 reads CATQGATNEKLFF.

This chain links TRBV5-6 with TRBJ2-3. Germline V gene data show CDR1 as SGHDT and CDR2 as YYEEEE. This CDR3 has 12 residues. The CDR3 sequence: CASSFSTDTQYF. Combining the CDR3 with reference TRBV5-6 and TRBJ2-3 gives the whole variable domain DAGVTQSPTHLIKTRGQQVTLRCSPKSGHDTVSWYQQALGQGPQFIFQYYEEEERQRGNFPDRFSGHQFPNYSSELNVNALLLGDSALYLCASSFSTDTQYFGPGTRLTVL.

The chain carries TRBV3-1 and TRBJ2-5; the TRBD2 assignment by TCRdb is unverifiable without DNA. The CDR3 totals 15 residues. Germline CDR1 is LGHDT and CDR2 is YNNKEL (reference sequence). This CDR3 reads CASSQELAGEETQYF.

The rearrangement joins TRBV7-8 to TRBJ1-2; TCRdb returns TRBD1, unconfirmable since there is no DNA. The CDR3 length is 14 residues. CDR1 and CDR2 (germline): SGHVS, FQNEAQ. This CDR3 reads CASSLQETGEGYTF.

The rearrangement joins TRBV20-1 to TRBJ2-5; TCRdb's D gene call, TRBD2, goes unchecked for lack of DNA. The germline V gene has CDR1 DFQATT and CDR2 SNEGSKA (reference sequence). The CDR3 runs to 15 residues. The CDR3 sequence: CSARDVGQEQETQYF.

The chain is built from TRBV19 and TRBJ2-4; TCRdb's assignment of TRBD1 cannot be checked, as there is no DNA. CDR1 and CDR2 from the germline V gene are LNHDA and SQIVND (reference sequence). The CDR3 sequence is 13 residues long. CDR3 amino acids: CASSMTTANIQYF.

The chain carries TRBV7-9 and TRBJ2-5; the D call from TCRdb, TRBD1, cannot be confirmed without DNA. The CDR3 contains 13 residues. Germline assignment: CDR1 SEHNR and CDR2 FQNEAQ (reference sequence). The CDR3 here is CASSGTYQETQYF. Based on the CDR3 plus reference TRBV7-9 and TRBJ2-5, the full variable domain is DTGVSQNPRHKITKRGQNVTFRCDPISEHNRLYWYRQTLGQGPEFLTYFQNEAQLEKSRLLSDRFSAERPKGSFSTLEIQRTEQGDSAMYLCASSGTYQETQYFGPGTRLLVL.